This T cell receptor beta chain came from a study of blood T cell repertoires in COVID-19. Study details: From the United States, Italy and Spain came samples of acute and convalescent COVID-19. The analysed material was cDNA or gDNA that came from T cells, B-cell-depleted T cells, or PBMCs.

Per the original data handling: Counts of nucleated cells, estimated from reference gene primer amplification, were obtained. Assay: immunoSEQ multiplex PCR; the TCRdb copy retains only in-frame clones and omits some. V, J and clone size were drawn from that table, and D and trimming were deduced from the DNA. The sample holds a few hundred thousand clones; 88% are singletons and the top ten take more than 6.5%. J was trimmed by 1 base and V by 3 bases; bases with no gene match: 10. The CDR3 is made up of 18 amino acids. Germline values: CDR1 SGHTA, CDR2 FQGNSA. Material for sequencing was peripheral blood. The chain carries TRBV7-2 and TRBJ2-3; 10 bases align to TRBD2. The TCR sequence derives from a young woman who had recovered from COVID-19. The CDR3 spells CASSFLAGETGGTDTQYF. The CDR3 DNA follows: TGTGCCAGCAGCTTCCTAGCGGGGGAAACCGGGGGCACAGATACGCAGTATTTT. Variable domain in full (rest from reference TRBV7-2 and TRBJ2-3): GAGVSQSPSNKVTEKGKDVELRCDPISGHTALYWYRQSLGQGLEFLIYFQGNSAPDKSGLPSDRFSAERTGGSVSTLTIQRTQQEDSAVYLCASSFLAGETGGTDTQYFGPGTRLTVL.